Listed below are T cell receptor beta chains from one sample, sequenced in a study of cytomegalovirus exposure and HLA in healthy donors. The assay was immunoSEQ multiplex PCR, and TCRdb's table has in-frame clones only and misses some. The sample yields about 180,000 clones, roughly 85% seen once. Sample: PBMCs. These receptor sequences come from a man aged 18 to 30 in good health and CMV-seropositive. Each CDR3 is given with its conserved first and last residue. A D gene is named only where the DNA matches it firmly. Clone size is stated in some rows and not others, as once, few, many or a class when expanded.

TRBV29-1,TRBJ2-1,TRBD1,once,CSVTGGRREQFF,TGCAGCGTTACAGGGGGAAGGCGTGAGCAGTTCTTC
TRBV5-4,TRBJ2-3,TRBD2,NA,CASGALGGASDTQYF,TGTGCCAGCGGTGCCCTCGGGGGGGCCTCAGATACGCAGTATTTT
TRBV7-9,TRBJ1-6,NA,NA,CASSLGTGNSPLHF,TGTGCCAGCAGCTTAGGTACGGGGAATTCACCCCTCCACTTT
TRBV6-5,TRBJ1-2,NA,NA,CASSYSRRANYGYTF,TGTGCCAGCAGTTACTCGAGGAGGGCTAACTATGGCTACACCTTC
TRBV6-1,TRBJ1-1,NA,once,CASSEIGGTEAFF,TGTGCCAGCAGTGAAATCGGGGGGACTGAAGCTTTCTTT
TRBV6-1,TRBJ1-5,NA,NA,CASSHREYGNQPQHF,TGTGCCAGCAGCCACAGGGAGTATGGCAATCAGCCCCAGCATTTT
TRBV7-2,TRBJ2-7,TRBD2,NA,CASSLGLAGGEQYF,TGTGCCAGCAGCTTAGGACTAGCGGGAGGCGAGCAGTACTTC
TRBV28,TRBJ1-2,TRBD1,NA,CASSEGTANYGYTF,TGTGCCAGCAGTGAGGGGACAGCTAACTATGGCTACACCTTC
TRBV7-3,TRBJ2-2,NA,NA,CASREGKMAVSGELFF,TGTGCCAGCAGGGAGGGGAAGATGGCGGTGTCCGGGGAGCTGTTTTTT
TRBV5-1,TRBJ1-1,NA,NA,CASSLGGGENTEAFF,TGCGCCAGCAGCTTGGGGGGAGGGGAGAACACTGAAGCTTTCTTT
TRBV7-9,TRBJ2-2,TRBD1,few,CASRTGDTGELFF,TGTGCCAGCAGGACAGGGGACACCGGGGAGCTGTTTTTT
TRBV14,TRBJ1-1,TRBD1,NA,CASSLTRGGPNTEAFF,TGTGCCAGCAGCCTAACCAGAGGGGGCCCGAACACTGAAGCTTTCTTT
TRBV28,TRBJ2-7,NA,NA,CASSGQEFGYEQYF,TGTGCCAGCAGTGGGCAGGAATTCGGCTACGAGCAGTACTTC
TRBV28,TRBJ2-3,TRBD1,NA,CASSLQGQGFGDTQYF,TGTGCCAGCAGTCTCCAGGGACAGGGGTTTGGAGATACGCAGTATTTT
TRBV12-5,TRBJ2-7,NA,NA,CASAPGGTGAYEQYF,TGTGCTAGTGCCCCCGGGGGAACGGGGGCCTACGAGCAGTACTTC
TRBV18,TRBJ2-6,NA,NA,CASSPTSSGANVLTF,TGTGCCAGCTCACCTACGAGCTCTGGGGCCAACGTCCTGACTTTC
TRBV27,TRBJ2-7,NA,NA,CASSLRGAYEQYF,TGTGCCAGCAGCTTACGGGGGGCTTACGAGCAGTACTTC
TRBV30,TRBJ2-5,NA,NA,CAWSRETQYF,TGTGCCTGGAGTCGTGAGACCCAGTACTTC
TRBV11-2,TRBJ2-3,NA,NA,CASSLDRGSTDTQYF,TGTGCCAGCAGCTTAGATCGCGGGTCCACAGATACGCAGTATTTT
TRBV29-1,TRBJ2-5,NA,NA,CSVEVQGVETQHF,TGCAGCGTTGAGGTACAAGGGGTGGAGACCCAGCACTTC
TRBV27,TRBJ1-1,NA,once,CASSLLRGRRYTEAFF,TGTGCCAGCAGTTTACTCCGCGGGAGGCGGTACACTGAAGCTTTCTTT
TRBV27,TRBJ2-1,TRBD2,NA,CASRIAGGYNEQFF,TGTGCCAGCAGGATAGCGGGGGGGTACAATGAGCAGTTCTTC
TRBV5-1,TRBJ1-1,TRBD1,NA,CASSGTGGANTEAFF,TGCGCCAGCAGCGGGACAGGGGGCGCGAACACTGAAGCTTTCTTT
TRBV4-1,TRBJ2-3,NA,NA,CASSQDGYADTQYF,TGCGCCAGCAGCCAAGACGGGTACGCGGATACGCAGTATTTT
TRBV7-3,TRBJ2-2,NA,NA,CASAAVAGTGELFF,TGTGCCAGCGCAGCTGTGGCGGGTACCGGGGAGCTGTTTTTT
TRBV28,TRBJ2-7,NA,NA,CASNSGRVGEQYF,TGTGCCAGCAATTCGGGCAGGGTAGGCGAGCAGTACTTC
TRBV9,TRBJ1-2,NA,NA,CASSPDSQGGVGGYTF,TGTGCCAGCAGTCCTGACTCCCAGGGCGGGGTCGGTGGCTACACCTTC
TRBV7-9,TRBJ1-1,TRBD1,NA,CASSSGGTEAFF,TGTGCCAGCAGTTCAGGGGGCACTGAAGCTTTCTTT
TRBV6-5,TRBJ1-6,NA,NA,CASSYRQGTSPLHF,TGTGCCAGCAGTTACAGGCAGGGGACTTCACCCCTCCACTTT
TRBV6-4,TRBJ1-3,NA,NA,CASRGDAGLQDSSGNTIYF,TGTGCCAGCAGGGGTGATGCGGGGTTACAAGATTCCTCTGGAAACACCATATATTTT
TRBV27,TRBJ2-7,TRBD1,NA,CASSFYGTGTSYEQYF,TGTGCCAGCAGTTTCTACGGGACAGGGACTTCCTACGAGCAGTACTTC
TRBV6-1,TRBJ1-1,TRBD1,NA,CASRRQGGDTEAFF,TGTGCCAGCAGGAGACAGGGCGGCGACACTGAAGCTTTCTTT
TRBV29-1,TRBJ2-7,TRBD2,NA,CSATGLAGYEQYF,TGCAGCGCCACCGGACTAGCGGGGTACGAGCAGTACTTC
TRBV21-1,TRBJ2-7,NA,NA,CASSKARWSERTYEQYF,TGTGCCAGCAGCAAAGCGCGGTGGTCCGAGCGAACCTACGAGCAGTACTTC
TRBV4-1,TRBJ1-5,TRBD1,NA,CASSQDETGAGGQPQHF,TGCGCCAGCAGCCAAGATGAAACAGGGGCCGGTGGTCAGCCCCAGCATTTT
TRBV10-2,TRBJ2-2,TRBD2,NA,CASSRTSGGYTGGELFF,TGCGCCAGCAGTCGGACTAGCGGGGGGTACACAGGCGGGGAGCTGTTTTTT
TRBV7-9,TRBJ2-5,TRBD2,few,CASNVWDLAGQETQYF,TGTGCCAGCAACGTCTGGGACCTAGCGGGACAAGAGACCCAGTACTTC
TRBV20-1,TRBJ2-7,NA,NA,CSVRGDYEQYF,TGCAGTGTAAGGGGTGACTACGAGCAGTACTTC
TRBV5-1,TRBJ1-4,TRBD1,many,CASRGTGDEKLFF,TGCGCCAGCAGAGGGACAGGGGATGAAAAACTGTTTTTT
TRBV5-4,TRBJ1-2,TRBD1,few,CASSEGQANYGYTF,TGTGCCAGCAGCGAGGGACAGGCCAACTATGGCTACACCTTC
TRBV7-8,TRBJ2-7,NA,NA,CASSPRGRAAEQYF,TGTGCCAGCAGCCCTAGGGGCAGGGCGGCCGAGCAGTACTTC
TRBV7-9,TRBJ2-1,NA,NA,CASSLASSSYNEQFF,TGTGCCAGCAGCTTAGCGTCTAGCTCCTACAATGAGCAGTTCTTC